This T cell receptor beta chain was recorded in a study of cytomegalovirus exposure and HLA in healthy donors. The study ran its PCR with 60 Vbeta and 13 Jbeta primers. Generated by immunoSEQ multiplex PCR, the TCRdb table keeps only in-frame clones and is missing some. The sample lists 120,000 or so clones; roughly 85% were seen once. With 6 bases removed from V and 6 bases from J, the gap between germline ends came to 14 bases. CDR3 length: 13 residues. Germline CDR1 MNHEY, CDR2 SVGAGI. Broader study findings: Later analysis showed TCR association rates varying by HLA locus, highest for DRB1 and lowest for HLA-C.

Comments on this clone: The antigen is unknown.

What was sequenced was PBMCs. The chain recombines TRBV6-5 with TRBJ1-1; maybe TRBD1 (6 bases). This clonotype was obtained from a woman in her forties in good health and CMV-seropositive. The CDR3 protein is CASRDSKDAEAFF. As DNA, the CDR3 is TGTGCCAGCAGGGACAGTAAAGATGCTGAAGCTTTCTTT.